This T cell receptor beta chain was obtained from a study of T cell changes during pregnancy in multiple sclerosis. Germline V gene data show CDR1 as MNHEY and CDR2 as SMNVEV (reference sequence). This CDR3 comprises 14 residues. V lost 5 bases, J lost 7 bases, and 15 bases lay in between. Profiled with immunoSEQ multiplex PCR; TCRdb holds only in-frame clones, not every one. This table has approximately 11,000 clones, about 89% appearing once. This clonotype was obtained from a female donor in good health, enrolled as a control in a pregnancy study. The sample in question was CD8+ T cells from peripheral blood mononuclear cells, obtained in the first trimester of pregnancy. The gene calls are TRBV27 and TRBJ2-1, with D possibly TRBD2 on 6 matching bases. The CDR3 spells CASSPRGGGNEQFF. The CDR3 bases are TGTGCCAGCAGTCCGAGGGGAGGTGGGAATGAGCAGTTCTTC.